This T cell receptor beta chain was profiled in a study of T cells in localized non-small cell lung cancer. CDR1 is KGHSH and CDR2 is LQKENI in the germline V gene. The V end was cut by 6 bases, the J end by 6 bases, with 15 bases between. This CDR3 has 13 residues. Data came from immunoSEQ multiplex PCR; TCRdb stores just in-frame clones and leaves some out. The data hold roughly 20,000 clones, with roughly 90% observed a single time. The sample here was peripheral blood mononuclear cells, taken before any cancer treatment. The origin of this receptor is a male donor aged 60 or older with stage II lung adenocarcinoma. This rearrangement joins TRBV18 to TRBJ2-7, with no clear D. The CDR3 region is CASSPGLTGEQYF. For the CDR3, the DNA is TGTGCCAGCTCCCCGGGTCTCACGGGCGAGCAGTACTTC.